This T cell receptor beta chain was recovered during a study of T cell responses to AZD1222 COVID-19 vaccine (dated by TCRdb to the early 2020s). Notes on the research overall: TCR sequencing covered 233 trial participants: 200 to 220 given two doses of AZD1222 and approximately 26 given two doses of MenACWY control vaccine. Enrollment into the trials was organized by age into subgroups of 18-55, 56-69 and 70-plus years, and those subgroups contained roughly 140, 27 and 60 TCR-sequenced participants, respectively. Results the study describes overall, beyond this receptor: Because no samples from the day 14 peak response were available, repertoires could be characterized only after the peak T cell response. After two AZD1222 doses, both the breadth and the depth of spike-specific TCRs were significantly higher than at day 0 and than in MenACWY recipients. CD4 TCRs associated with the vaccine covered the entire spike protein, and the dominant responses were in regions 160-218 and 743-854. In the small 56-69-year group, the increase in depth fell short of significance, most likely because of low power. Conclusions about previously exposed vaccinees are limited, since just five or six AZD1222 recipients were seropositive for SARS-CoV-2 at baseline. Nearly half of unique spike-specific TCRs reportedly recognized epitopes outside regions mutated in the B.1.351 and B.1.1.7 variants. Participants were mostly white British, with more females than males. The authors suggested clonal diversity may have been underestimated.

In the germline V gene (reference sequence), CDR1 corresponds to DFQATT and CDR2 to SNEGSKA. The CDR3 holds 13 amino acids from the cysteine to the phenylalanine. Only the CDR3 part of the read is kept: 39 bases, read in frame from the first base. The trim is 3 bases for V and 7 bases for J, with a gap of 15 bases between the germline ends. The CDR3 regions of human TCRbeta chains were subjected to immunosequencing. For the original study's pipeline: TCRs in the repertoires were matched against a reference library of SARS-CoV-2-specific TCRs that had been generated with the MIRA antigen-specificity platform. Breadth meant the fraction of unique TCRs that were SARS-CoV-2-associated, whereas depth meant the fraction of total T cells that were SARS-CoV-2-associated. Each spike-specific TCR was assigned to its reactive spike region and to a CD4 or CD8 class using the MIRA data. Log10-transformed breadth and depth values were compared by one-way ANOVA with Sidak's multiple comparisons tests. TCRdb stores this immuneACCESS table with in-frame sequences only. Part of the clones is absent; in the studies checked, under half of the shortfall reflects unresolved V genes, and no reason is known for the rest. V, J and clone size were drawn from that table, and D and trimming were deduced from the DNA. The sample contains 250,000 to 300,000 clones, around 93% of them found a single time. Around 0.58% of the sample belongs to the ten largest clones.

This clone has only a few counts. The antigen this receptor binds is unknown. No base quality values were provided; no much bigger clone lies one nucleotide off. The sample's time point label is to be understood as: about 28 days (+/-7) after the second vaccine dose. AZD1222 recipients whose second dose came at about 4 weeks and those whose second dose came at about 12 weeks were combined into one group, since spike-specific TCR depth and breadth did not differ between the two schedules. Vaccinee samples came from UK trials COV001 and COV002, including a single-blind randomized controlled phase 2/3 trial of AZD1222 (ChAdOx1 nCoV-19) in healthy adults. For TCRbeta chain sequencing, PBMC samples were collected from trial participants at day 0 and at day 28 after the second dose.

This sequence was found in an adult who received the AZD1222 COVID-19 vaccine. The sample consisted of peripheral blood, taken 28 days after the second AZD1222 dose. The sequence joins TRBV20-1 to TRBJ1-2; possibly the D gene is TRBD1, per 5 matching bases. The CDR3 in this case is CSASAPPGGGYTF. The base sequence is TGCAGTGCTAGTGCTCCACCCGGGGGTGGCTACACCTTC.